Listed here is a single T cell receptor (beta chain). This record comes from a study of blood T cell repertoires in COVID-19. Study at large: Whether acute or convalescent, the COVID-19 samples came from the United States, Italy and Spain. The analysed material was cDNA or gDNA that came from T cells, B-cell-depleted T cells, or PBMCs.

In the original processing: The authors estimated nucleated cell counts from reference gene primer amplification. Libraries were prepared by immunoSEQ multiplex PCR; TCRdb keeps only in-frame clonotypes and omits some of them. V, J and clone size were drawn from that table, and D and trimming were deduced from the DNA. The table records some 230,000 clones, 75% to 90% of them present only once. Germline assignment: CDR1 SGHRS and CDR2 YFSETQ. The trim removed 3 bases at V and 6 bases at J, leaving 6 bases unmatched. The CDR3 loop spans 14 amino acids. The sequenced sample was peripheral blood. The sequence was collected from a man aged 30 to 45 who had recovered from COVID-19. The chain combines TRBV5-1 with TRBJ2-4, with 7 bases matching TRBD1. The CDR3 bases are TGCGCCAGCAGCTCGACAAGACAGGGAAACATTCAGTACTTC. Amino acids: CASSSTRQGNIQYF.